What follows are 18 T cell receptor beta chains derived from one specimen sequenced in a study of OX40 agonist ivuxolimab in advanced cancers. The data were produced by immunoSEQ multiplex PCR, yet TCRdb's version contains in-frame clones alone and is incomplete. The sample lists some 67,000 clones, 85% seen once, with 0.83% in the top ten. Sample: CD4+ or CD8+ T cells sorted from blood, taken in a trial of the OX40 agonist ivuxolimab. These receptors were obtained from an adult with an advanced solid tumor such as melanoma, head and neck, liver or kidney cancer.

The chain carries TRBV5-1 and TRBJ1-6, with 8 bases lining up with TRBD1. The CDR3 spans 15 residues. The V gene's germline CDR1 is SGHRS and CDR2 YFSETQ. The V segment lost 0 bases and the J segment 7 bases; nucleotides outside the gene matches: 3. The DNA for the CDR3 is TGCGCCAGCAGCTTGGCGGACAGGGTGAATTCACCCCTCCACTTT. Protein sequence: CASSLADRVNSPLHF.

The chain joins TRBV5-1 to TRBJ2-3; 9 nucleotides agree with TRBD1. V lost 4 bases to trimming and J lost 1 base; unmatched junction nucleotides: 7. Germline values: CDR1 SGHRS, CDR2 YFSETQ. The CDR3 covers 16 residues. The DNA for the CDR3 is TGCGCCAGCAGCGAATATACAGGGGGCGGCACAGATACGCAGTATTTT. Protein sequence: CASSEYTGGGTDTQYF.

The V and J genes are TRBV19 and TRBJ2-5, with 8 bases matching TRBD1. J gave up 3 bases and V 3 bases, and 6 bases lay outside the gene matches. Germline CDR1 and CDR2: LNHDA and SQIVND (reference sequence). The CDR3 is 15 amino acids. This CDR3 is CASSIPGQAKETQYF. The CDR3 DNA reads TGTGCCAGTAGTATCCCGGGACAGGCCAAAGAGACCCAGTACTTC.

The rearrangement links TRBV5-1 to TRBJ2-5; D is ambiguous. The end of the DNA fits TRBJ2-7 better, so the J call may be wrong. The germline gives CDR1 SGHRS, CDR2 YFSETQ. This CDR3 has 11 amino acids. The CDR3 loop reads CASSFSYEQYF. DNA of the CDR3: TGCGCCAGCAGCTTCTCCTACGAGCAGTACTTC.

The J gene is TRBJ2-1, the V gene TRBV1; the DNA was not used to check the table's D call, TRBD2. TRBV1 is assigned pseudogene status. The CDR3 is 16 amino acids. CDR3 region: CTSSQEWAGVRYRWFF. In DNA form, the CDR3 reads TGCACCAGCAGCCAAGAGTGGGCGGGAGTGCGCTACCGTTGGTTCTTC.

This CDR3 is CASSYSGGGSYEQYF. DNA for the CDR3: TGTGCCAGCAGTTACTCGGGGGGAGGATCCTACGAGCAGTACTTC. V usage is TRBV6-6 and J usage is TRBJ2-7; D is possibly TRBD2 (6 bases). The germline V and J ends were trimmed by 0 bases and 1 base, with 10 bases remaining between them. The length of the CDR3 is 15 residues. In germline, CDR1 is MNHNY, CDR2 SVGAGI (reference sequence).

The chain is built from TRBV5-1 and TRBJ2-3; D unclear. Trimming took 0 bases from V and 4 from J, leaving 12 bases between them. Germline lookup yields CDR1 SGHRS and CDR2 YFSETQ. This CDR3 contains 15 residues. The CDR3 loop is CASSLASSVADTQYF. The CDR3 DNA is TGCGCCAGCAGCTTGGCCTCTTCCGTCGCAGATACGCAGTATTTT. Looking up the rest from reference TRBV5-1 and TRBJ2-3 gives the full variable domain: KAGVTQTPRYLIKTRGQQVTLSCSPISGHRSVSWYQQTPGQGLQFLFEYFSETQRNKGNFPGRFSGRQFSNSRSEMNVSTLELGDSALYLCASSLASSVADTQYFGPGTRLTVL.

The V and J genes are TRBV7-8 and TRBJ1-5; D not certain. This CDR3 has 12 amino acids. Trimming took 5 bases from V and 6 from J, leaving 8 bases between them. Looked up from germline, CDR1 is SGHVS and CDR2 is FQNEAQ. The CDR3 bases are TGTGCCAGCAGCATCGGTAGTCAGCCCCAGCATTTT. Translating it yields CASSIGSQPQHF. Based on the CDR3 plus reference TRBV7-8 and TRBJ1-5, the full variable domain is GAGVSQSPRYKVAKRGQDVALRCDPISGHVSLFWYQQALGQGPEFLTYFQNEAQLDKSGLPSDRFFAERPEGSVSTLKIQRTQQEDSAVYLCASSIGSQPQHFGDGTRLSIL.

This rearrangement joins TRBV7-6 to TRBJ2-5; 7 bases agree with TRBD2. With V trimmed by 3 bases and J by 5 bases, 3 bases remained unmatched. The CDR3 totals 13 residues. In germline, CDR1 is SGHVS, CDR2 FNYEAQ. CDR3 sequence (DNA): TGTGCCAGCAGCTTGACGGGGGGTGAGACCCAGTACTTC. This translates into CASSLTGGETQYF.

This clone was detected only a few times. This chain connects TRBV6-1 to TRBJ2-1; TRBD2 aligns across 7 bases. The CDR3 contains 13 residues. After removal of 4 bases from V and 8 bases from J, the junction contained 5 bases not matched to a gene. Germline V lookup: CDR1 MNHNS, CDR2 SASEGT. The chain's CDR3 is CASSGGGPDEQFF. CDR3 DNA: TGTGCCAGCAGTGGCGGGGGACCAGATGAGCAGTTCTTC.

In this sample, this clone turned up once. J is TRBJ2-1 and V is TRBV5-6; D ambiguous. Germline CDR1 and CDR2: SGHDT and YYEEEE. V lost 2 bases and J 1 base, leaving 10 bases between the germline ends. The CDR3 runs 15 residues. CDR3 sequence: CASSLLGESYNEQFF. The CDR3 nucleotides are TGTGCCAGCAGCTTATTAGGCGAGTCCTACAATGAGCAGTTCTTC. Using reference TRBV5-6 and TRBJ2-1 for the parts outside the CDR3, the full variable domain is DAGVTQSPTHLIKTRGQQVTLRCSPKSGHDTVSWYQQALGQGPQFIFQYYEEEERQRGNFPDRFSGHQFPNYSSELNVNALLLGDSALYLCASSLLGESYNEQFFGPGTRLTVL.

This clone was found a few times. This chain links TRBV7-2 with TRBJ1-6, with D possibly being TRBD1 (5 bases). V lost 2 bases and J 10 bases, leaving 12 bases between the germline ends. The CDR3 sequence is 14 residues long. Germline lookup yields CDR1 SGHTA and CDR2 FQGNSA. The CDR3 coding sequence is TGTGCCAGCAGCTTACCGAAGGGGTCCTCACCCCTCCACTTT. Protein product: CASSLPKGSSPLHF.

This clone has just one count. V and J are TRBV7-2 and TRBJ1-3, with D possibly being TRBD1 (6 bases). The CDR3 is 16 residues long. Per the germline V gene, CDR1 is SGHTA and CDR2 is FQGNSA. Trimming shortened V by 4 bases and J by 0 bases, and 13 bases separated the two germline ends. CDR3 sequence: CASSSGQRSSGNTIYF. CDR3 nucleotide sequence: TGTGCCAGCAGCTCAGGACAGCGGAGCTCTGGAAACACCATATATTTT.

The genes are TRBV7-2 and TRBJ2-5, with D perhaps being TRBD1 or TRBD2 (5 bases each). Per the germline V gene, CDR1 is SGHTA and CDR2 is FQGNSA. CDR3 length equals 14 residues. V lost 3 bases and J 5 bases, leaving 13 bases between the germline ends. Written as DNA, the CDR3 is TGTGCCAGCAGCTTTAGCAGGGAGATTGAGACCCAGTACTTC. Protein: CASSFSREIETQYF.

The chain combines TRBV28 with TRBJ1-2, with D perhaps matching TRBD1 (6 bases). V was trimmed by 5 bases and J by 0 bases, leaving 10 bases between them. This CDR3 has 14 residues. Germline lookup yields CDR1 MDHEN and CDR2 SYDVKM. This CDR3 reads CASSVDSSNYGYTF. CDR3 sequence (DNA): TGTGCCAGCAGTGTGGACAGTTCTAACTATGGCTACACCTTC.

The V gene is TRBV12-5, the J gene TRBJ2-3; 8 positions match TRBD1. Unmatched junction bases numbered 4, after V lost 2 bases and J lost 6 bases. The V gene's germline CDR1 is LGHNT and CDR2 FRNRAP. The CDR3 is 14 residues long. CDR3 sequence reads: CASGLQGAGDTQYF. The CDR3 DNA is TGTGCTAGTGGTTTGCAGGGGGCCGGGGATACGCAGTATTTT.

The CDR3 here is CAWSSYRSEKLFF. CDR3 nucleotide sequence: TGTGCCTGGAGTTCCTACAGGAGTGAAAAACTGTTTTTT. The gene calls are TRBV30 and TRBJ1-4, with TRBD1 as a possible D gene (5 bases). Trimming shortened V by 2 bases and J by 7 bases, and 11 bases separated the two germline ends. The germline V gene encodes CDR1 GTSNPN and CDR2 SVGIG (reference sequence). CDR3 length equals 13 residues. Together with reference TRBV30 and TRBJ1-4, the CDR3 gives the full variable domain: SQTIHQWPATLVQPVGSPLSLECTVEGTSNPNLYWYRQAAGRGLQLLFYSVGIGQISSEVPQNLSASRPQDRQFILSSKKLLLSDSGFYLCAWSSYRSEKLFFGSGTQLSVL.

This chain joins TRBV2 and TRBJ2-7; D is uncertain. Trimming removed 1 base at V and 9 bases at J, with 7 bases between. Germline V lookup: CDR1 SNHLY, CDR2 FYNNEI. The CDR3 spans 11 residues. The CDR3 region is CASSEESRQYF. CDR3 bases: TGTGCCAGCAGTGAAGAAAGTAGGCAGTACTTC.